The rows below give T cell receptor beta chains drawn from one sample of a study of control samples from healthy donors and cancer patients. Clones were read by immunoSEQ multiplex PCR, and TCRdb kept only the in-frame ones, dropping some. The table lists 140,000 to 150,000 clones, 91% of them singletons, with roughly 3.2% in the top ten. Source material: blood. The source of these receptors is a young man in good health. Both conserved end residues are part of each CDR3. D genes are given only for firm matches. Clone size is stated in some rows and not others, as once, few, many or a class when expanded.

CDR3 DNA: TGTGCCAGCAGCGCCCTCACCACAGGGAACAATGAGCAGTTCTTC
CDR3 protein: CASSALTTGNNEQFF
V gene: TRBV7-9
clone size: NA
J gene: TRBJ2-1
D gene: NA

CDR3 DNA: TGCGCCAGCAGCGCCGAACTCTCTGGGGCCAACGTCCTGACTTTC
CDR3 protein: CASSAELSGANVLTF
V gene: TRBV5-1
clone size: once
J gene: TRBJ2-6
D gene: NA

CDR3 DNA: TGTGCTAGTGGTTTCGTGACAGGGGGCTTTGACGAGCAGTACTTC
CDR3 protein: CASGFVTGGFDEQYF
V gene: TRBV12-5
clone size: NA
J gene: TRBJ2-7
D gene: TRBD1

CDR3 DNA: TGTGCCAGCAGCAGGACAGGGGAAGGGGATCAGCCCCAGCATTTT
CDR3 protein: CASSRTGEGDQPQHF
V gene: TRBV5-4
clone size: few
J gene: TRBJ1-5
D gene: TRBD1

CDR3 DNA: TGTGCCAGCAGCTTAAAAGGGGATAGTGAAAAACTGTTTTTT
CDR3 protein: CASSLKGDSEKLFF
V gene: TRBV7-9
clone size: NA
J gene: TRBJ1-4
D gene: NA

CDR3 DNA: TGTGCCAGCAGCTTGGATTGGGACAGAACGGTTCGCATTCAGTACTTC
CDR3 protein: CASSLDWDRTVRIQYF
V gene: TRBV5-5
clone size: NA
J gene: TRBJ2-4
D gene: TRBD1

CDR3 DNA: TGTGCCACCAGTGATCACCAGTCGGGCCTGAGGGGAGCTTTCTTT
CDR3 protein: CATSDHQSGLRGAFF
V gene: TRBV24-1
clone size: NA
J gene: TRBJ1-1
D gene: NA

CDR3 DNA: TGTGCCAGCAGCGTAGTGGGCACAGATACGCAGTATTTT
CDR3 protein: CASSVVGTDTQYF
V gene: TRBV9
clone size: NA
J gene: TRBJ2-3
D gene: NA

CDR3 DNA: TGTGCCAGCAGTGGGACTAGCGGCACAGATACGCAGTATTTT
CDR3 protein: CASSGTSGTDTQYF
V gene: TRBV2
clone size: NA
J gene: TRBJ2-3
D gene: TRBD2

CDR3 DNA: TGTGCCACCAGCGGAGGGACTAGCGGTACCTACGAGCAGTACTTC
CDR3 protein: CATSGGTSGTYEQYF
V gene: TRBV24-1
clone size: few
J gene: TRBJ2-7
D gene: TRBD2

CDR3 DNA: TGCGCCAGCAGCTTTAACGGGAACACCGGGGAGCTGTTTTTT
CDR3 protein: CASSFNGNTGELFF
V gene: TRBV5-1
clone size: NA
J gene: TRBJ2-2
D gene: NA

CDR3 DNA: TGTGCCAGCAGCCAGGACAGATTGAACACTGAAGCTTTCTTT
CDR3 protein: CASSQDRLNTEAFF
V gene: TRBV14
clone size: NA
J gene: TRBJ1-1
D gene: NA

CDR3 DNA: TGTGCCAGCAGGACCGGGACAAGTCTCGCCGGGGAGCTGTTTTTT
CDR3 protein: CASRTGTSLAGELFF
V gene: TRBV27
clone size: NA
J gene: TRBJ2-2
D gene: NA

CDR3 DNA: TGCGCCAGCAGCTTGTCTAGGCAGGGTGCCCGCCACGAGCAGTACTTC
CDR3 protein: CASSLSRQGARHEQYF
V gene: TRBV5-1
clone size: once
J gene: TRBJ2-7
D gene: NA

CDR3 DNA: TGCGCCAGCAGCCAAGTTGGAAACACCATATATTTT
CDR3 protein: CASSQVGNTIYF
V gene: TRBV4-1
clone size: NA
J gene: TRBJ1-3
D gene: NA

CDR3 DNA: TGTGCCAGCAGCTTACTGGGGGGATCGGCTTTCTTT
CDR3 protein: CASSLLGGSAFF
V gene: TRBV7-3
clone size: NA
J gene: TRBJ1-1
D gene: NA

CDR3 DNA: TGCGCCACCAGGCTTGGGGACGAGCAGTACTTC
CDR3 protein: CATRLGDEQYF
V gene: TRBV5-1
clone size: NA
J gene: TRBJ2-7
D gene: NA

CDR3 DNA: TGTGCCAGCAGTTTAACAGGGGAAAGAGAAAAACTGTTTTTT
CDR3 protein: CASSLTGEREKLFF
V gene: TRBV28
clone size: NA
J gene: TRBJ1-4
D gene: TRBD1

CDR3 DNA: TGTGCCACCAGCAGAGATTTTGGAGGCACAGATACGCAGTATTTT
CDR3 protein: CATSRDFGGTDTQYF
V gene: TRBV15
clone size: NA
J gene: TRBJ2-3
D gene: NA

CDR3 DNA: TGTGCCAGCAGCTTAGTGCCCGGGACAGGGGCCTACGAGCAGTACTTC
CDR3 protein: CASSLVPGTGAYEQYF
V gene: TRBV7-8
clone size: NA
J gene: TRBJ2-7
D gene: TRBD1

CDR3 DNA: TGTGCCAGCAGCTTAAACCCGGAGGACAGGGGAGGGCAGTTCTTC
CDR3 protein: CASSLNPEDRGGQFF
V gene: TRBV7-3
clone size: NA
J gene: TRBJ2-1
D gene: TRBD1

CDR3 DNA: TGTGCCAGCAGCTTTGAGGGCAGGGGACGAATACTTATGGGCTATAATTCACCCCTCCACTTT
CDR3 protein: CASSFEGRGRILMGYNSPLHF
V gene: TRBV12-1
clone size: few
J gene: TRBJ1-6
D gene: NA

CDR3 DNA: TGCAGTGCTAGCACCGGGGAGCTGTTTTTT
CDR3 protein: CSASTGELFF
V gene: TRBV20-1
clone size: NA
J gene: TRBJ2-2
D gene: NA

CDR3 DNA: TGTGCCAGCATTCCAGAGAGCATGAACACTGAAGCTTTCTTT
CDR3 protein: CASIPESMNTEAFF
V gene: TRBV28
clone size: NA
J gene: TRBJ1-1
D gene: NA

CDR3 DNA: TGTGCCAGCAGCGTAGACTTGAATTACGAGCAGTACTTC
CDR3 protein: CASSVDLNYEQYF
V gene: TRBV9
clone size: NA
J gene: TRBJ2-7
D gene: NA

CDR3 DNA: TGTGCCAGCAGCCAAGATGGGGGGCTTAATTCACCCCTCCACTTT
CDR3 protein: CASSQDGGLNSPLHF
V gene: TRBV4-2
clone size: NA
J gene: TRBJ1-6
D gene: NA